This T cell receptor beta chain is drawn from a study of CD8 T cells in ankylosing spondylitis. About this clonotype itself: Its matching antigen is unknown.

The junction had 10 bases not matched to a gene; V was cut back by 3 bases and J by 5 bases. The CDR3 has 15 residues. Germline V gene sequence: CDR1 SGHRS, CDR2 YFSETQ. TCRdb processed the 5' RACE reads anew with MiXCR; each CDR3 protein has one entry. The sample lists 350,000 to 450,000 distinct CDR3 sequences; 20% to 30% were seen once. Findings of the study overall: Within ankylosing spondylitis blood, a TCR beta motif made up of several highly homologous variants appeared to be characteristic.

The V and J genes are TRBV5-1 and TRBJ2-5; 7 bases agree with TRBD2. Sequenced material: blood, either unsorted or a sorted T cell fraction (not recorded which). This receptor was obtained from a male donor with ankylosing spondylitis. The CDR3 is CASSWEGAGFETQYF. The DNA for the CDR3 is TGCGCCAGCAGCTGGGAGGGAGCGGGATTTGAGACCCAGTACTTC.